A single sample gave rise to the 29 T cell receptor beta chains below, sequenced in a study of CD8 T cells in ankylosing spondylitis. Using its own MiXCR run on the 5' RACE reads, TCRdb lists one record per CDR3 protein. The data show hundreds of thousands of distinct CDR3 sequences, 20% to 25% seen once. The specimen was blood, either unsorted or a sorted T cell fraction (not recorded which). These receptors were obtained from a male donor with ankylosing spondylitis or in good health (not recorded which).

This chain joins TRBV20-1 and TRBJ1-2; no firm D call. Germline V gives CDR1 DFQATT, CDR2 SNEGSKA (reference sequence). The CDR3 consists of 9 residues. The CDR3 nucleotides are TGCGCAGAACCTACGGGCTACACCTTC. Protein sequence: CAEPTGYTF.

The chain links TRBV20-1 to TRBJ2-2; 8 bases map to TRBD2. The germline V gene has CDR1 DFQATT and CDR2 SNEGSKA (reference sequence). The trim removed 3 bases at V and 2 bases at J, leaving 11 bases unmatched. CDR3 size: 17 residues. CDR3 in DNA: TGCAGTGCTAGGGGATTGGCGGGGGGTCCTAACACCGGGGAGCTGTTTTTT. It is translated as CSARGLAGGPNTGELFF.

CDR3 sequence: CASSRITGTSGGRTGELFF. CDR3 nucleotides: TGTGCCAGCAGCCGGATTACCGGGACTAGCGGGGGCCGCACCGGGGAGCTGTTTTTT. This chain links TRBV7-8 with TRBJ2-2, with 14 bases aligning to TRBD2. The CDR3 is 19 amino acids. Germline lookup yields CDR1 SGHVS and CDR2 FQNEAQ. J was trimmed by 4 bases and V by 5 bases; bases with no gene match: 12. The whole variable domain, filled in from reference TRBV7-8 and TRBJ2-2, reads GAGVSQSPRYKVAKRGQDVALRCDPISGHVSLFWYQQALGQGPEFLTYFQNEAQLDKSGLPSDRFFAERPEGSVSTLKIQRTQQEDSAVYLCASSRITGTSGGRTGELFFGEGSRLTVL.

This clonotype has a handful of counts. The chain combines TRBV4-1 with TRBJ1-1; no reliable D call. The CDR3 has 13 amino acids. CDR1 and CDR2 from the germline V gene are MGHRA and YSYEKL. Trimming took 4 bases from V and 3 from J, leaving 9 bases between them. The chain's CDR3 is CASSPLPHTEAFF. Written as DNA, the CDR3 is TGCGCCAGCAGCCCTTTACCCCACACTGAAGCTTTCTTT.

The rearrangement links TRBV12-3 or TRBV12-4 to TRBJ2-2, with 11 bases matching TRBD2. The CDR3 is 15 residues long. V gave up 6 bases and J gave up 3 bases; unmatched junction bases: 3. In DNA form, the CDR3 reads TGTGCCAGCAGGATAGCGGGGGGGGACACCGGGGAGCTGTTTTTT. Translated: CASRIAGGDTGELFF.

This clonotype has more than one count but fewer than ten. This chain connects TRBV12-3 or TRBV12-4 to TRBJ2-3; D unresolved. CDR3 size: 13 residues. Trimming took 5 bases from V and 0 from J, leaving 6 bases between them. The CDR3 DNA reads TGTGCCAGCAGTCAAGACAGCACAGATACGCAGTATTTT. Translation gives CASSQDSTDTQYF.

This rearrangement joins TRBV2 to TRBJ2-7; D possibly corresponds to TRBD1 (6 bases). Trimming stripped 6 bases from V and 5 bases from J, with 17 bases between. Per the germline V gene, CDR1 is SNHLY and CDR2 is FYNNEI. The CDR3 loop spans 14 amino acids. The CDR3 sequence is CASSSPRGANEQYF. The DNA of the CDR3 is TGTGCCAGCAGCTCCCCCAGGGGCGCGAACGAGCAGTACTTC.

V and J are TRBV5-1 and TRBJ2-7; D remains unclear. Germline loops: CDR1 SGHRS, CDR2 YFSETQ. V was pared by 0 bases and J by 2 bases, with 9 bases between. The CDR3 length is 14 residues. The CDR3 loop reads CASSLEVKPYEQYF. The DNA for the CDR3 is TGCGCCAGCAGCTTGGAGGTCAAACCCTACGAGCAGTACTTC. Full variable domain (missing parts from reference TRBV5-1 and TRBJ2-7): KAGVTQTPRYLIKTRGQQVTLSCSPISGHRSVSWYQQTPGQGLQFLFEYFSETQRNKGNFPGRFSGRQFSNSRSEMNVSTLELGDSALYLCASSLEVKPYEQYFGPGTRLTVT.

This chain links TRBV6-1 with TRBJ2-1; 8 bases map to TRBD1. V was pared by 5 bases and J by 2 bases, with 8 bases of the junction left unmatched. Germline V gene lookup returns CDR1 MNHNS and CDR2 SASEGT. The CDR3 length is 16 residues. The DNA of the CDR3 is TGTGCCAGCAGTACCCGGACAGGGCTAACCTACAATGAGCAGTTCTTC. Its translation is CASSTRTGLTYNEQFF.

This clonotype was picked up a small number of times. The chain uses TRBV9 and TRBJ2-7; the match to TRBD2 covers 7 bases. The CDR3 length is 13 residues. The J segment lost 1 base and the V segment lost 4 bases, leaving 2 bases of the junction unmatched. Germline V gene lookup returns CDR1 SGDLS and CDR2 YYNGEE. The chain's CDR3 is CASSRGDSYEQYF. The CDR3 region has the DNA TGTGCCAGCAGCCGGGGGGATTCCTACGAGCAGTACTTC. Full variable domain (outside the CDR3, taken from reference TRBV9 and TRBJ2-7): DSGVTQTPKHLITATGQRVTLRCSPRSGDLSVYWYQQSLDQGLQFLIQYYNGEERAKGNILERFSAQQFPDLHSELNLSSLELGDSALYFCASSRGDSYEQYFGPGTRLTVT.

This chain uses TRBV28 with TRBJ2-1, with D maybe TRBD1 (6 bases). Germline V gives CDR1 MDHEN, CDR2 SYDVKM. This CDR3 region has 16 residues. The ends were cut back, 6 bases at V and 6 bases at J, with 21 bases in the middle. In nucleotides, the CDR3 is TGTGCCAGCAGCCAAACTCCTCGACAGGTCGGCAATGAGCAGTTCTTC. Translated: CASSQTPRQVGNEQFF.

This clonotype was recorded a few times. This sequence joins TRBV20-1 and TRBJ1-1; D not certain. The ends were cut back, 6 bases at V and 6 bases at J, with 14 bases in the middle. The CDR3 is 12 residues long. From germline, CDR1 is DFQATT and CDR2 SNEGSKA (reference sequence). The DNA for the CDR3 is TGCAGTGCGGAGGTGACTGCTCCTGAAGCTTTCTTT. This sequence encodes CSAEVTAPEAFF.

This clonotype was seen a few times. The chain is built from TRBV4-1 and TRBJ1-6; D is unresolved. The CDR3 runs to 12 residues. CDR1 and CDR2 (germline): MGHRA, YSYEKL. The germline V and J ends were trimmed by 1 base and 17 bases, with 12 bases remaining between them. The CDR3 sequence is CASSQAGTPIHF. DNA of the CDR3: TGCGCCAGCAGCCAAGCAGGTACGCCGATCCACTTT.

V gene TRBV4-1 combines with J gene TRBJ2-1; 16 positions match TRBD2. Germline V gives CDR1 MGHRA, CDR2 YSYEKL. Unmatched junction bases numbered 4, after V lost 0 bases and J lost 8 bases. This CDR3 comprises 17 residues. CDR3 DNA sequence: TGCGCCAGCAGCCAAGAGGGGACTAGCGGGGGGGCCTATGAGCAGTTCTTC. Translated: CASSQEGTSGGAYEQFF.

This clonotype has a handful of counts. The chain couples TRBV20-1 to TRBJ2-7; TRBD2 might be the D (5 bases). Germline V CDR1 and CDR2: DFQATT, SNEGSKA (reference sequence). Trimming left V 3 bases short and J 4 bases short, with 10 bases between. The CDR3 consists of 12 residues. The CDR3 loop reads CSASRGKYEQYF. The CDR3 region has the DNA TGCAGTGCTAGTAGAGGGAAGTACGAGCAGTACTTC.

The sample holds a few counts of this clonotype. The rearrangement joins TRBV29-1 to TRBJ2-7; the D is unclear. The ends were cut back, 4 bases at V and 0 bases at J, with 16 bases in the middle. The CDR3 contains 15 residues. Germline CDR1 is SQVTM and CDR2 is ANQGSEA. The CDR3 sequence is CSVVHGQFNSYEQYF. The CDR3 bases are TGCAGCGTTGTCCATGGGCAGTTCAACTCCTACGAGCAGTACTTC.

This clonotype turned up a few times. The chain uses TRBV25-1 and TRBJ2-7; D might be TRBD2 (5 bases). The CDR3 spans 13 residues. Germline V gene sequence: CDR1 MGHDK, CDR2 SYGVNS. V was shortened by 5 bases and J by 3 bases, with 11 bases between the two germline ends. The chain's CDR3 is CASSKTRDYEQYF. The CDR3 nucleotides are TGTGCCAGCAGTAAAACGAGGGACTACGAGCAGTACTTC.

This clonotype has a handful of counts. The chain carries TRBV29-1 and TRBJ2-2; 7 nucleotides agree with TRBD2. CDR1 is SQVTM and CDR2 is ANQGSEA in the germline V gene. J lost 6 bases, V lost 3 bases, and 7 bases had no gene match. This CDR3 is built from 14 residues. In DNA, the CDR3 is TGCAGCGTTGATCGGGGGGAACAATCCGGGGAGCTGTTTTTT. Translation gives CSVDRGEQSGELFF.

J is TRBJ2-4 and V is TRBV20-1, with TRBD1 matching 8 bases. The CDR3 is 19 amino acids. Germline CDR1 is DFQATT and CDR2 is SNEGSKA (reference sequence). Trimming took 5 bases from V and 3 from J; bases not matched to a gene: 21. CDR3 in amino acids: CSADETEPDRGDFKNIQYF. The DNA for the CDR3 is TGCAGTGCTGACGAGACAGAACCTGACAGGGGCGACTTCAAAAACATTCAGTACTTC.

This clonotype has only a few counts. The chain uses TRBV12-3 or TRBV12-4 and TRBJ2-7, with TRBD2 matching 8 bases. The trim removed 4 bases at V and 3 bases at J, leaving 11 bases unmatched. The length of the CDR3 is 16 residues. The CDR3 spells CASSSAGGVVYYEQYF. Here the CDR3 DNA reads TGTGCCAGCAGTTCAGCCGGGGGGGTCGTATACTACGAGCAGTACTTC.

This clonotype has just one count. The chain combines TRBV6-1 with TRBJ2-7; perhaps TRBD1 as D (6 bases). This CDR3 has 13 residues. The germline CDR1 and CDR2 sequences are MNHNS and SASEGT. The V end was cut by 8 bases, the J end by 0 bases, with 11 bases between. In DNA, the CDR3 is TGTGCCAGCCAGGACAGAATCTCCTACGAGCAGTACTTC. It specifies CASQDRISYEQYF.

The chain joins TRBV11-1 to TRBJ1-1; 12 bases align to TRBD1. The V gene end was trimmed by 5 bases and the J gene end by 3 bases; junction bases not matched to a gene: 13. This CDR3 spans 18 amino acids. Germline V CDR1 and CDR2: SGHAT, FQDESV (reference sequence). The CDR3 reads CASSGGTGGLLYYTEAFF. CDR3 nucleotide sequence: TGTGCCAGCAGCGGCGGGACAGGGGGCCTTCTATACTACACTGAAGCTTTCTTT.

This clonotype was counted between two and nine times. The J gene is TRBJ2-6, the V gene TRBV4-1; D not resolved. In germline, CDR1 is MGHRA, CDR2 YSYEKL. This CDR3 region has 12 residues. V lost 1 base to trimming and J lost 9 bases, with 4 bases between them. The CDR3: CASSQGLNVLTF. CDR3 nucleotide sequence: TGCGCCAGCAGCCAAGGTCTCAACGTCCTGACTTTC.

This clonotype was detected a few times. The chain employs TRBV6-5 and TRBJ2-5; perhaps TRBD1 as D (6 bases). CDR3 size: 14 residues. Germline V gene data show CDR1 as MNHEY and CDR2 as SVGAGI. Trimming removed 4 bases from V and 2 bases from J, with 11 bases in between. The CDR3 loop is CASSFGTTQETQYF. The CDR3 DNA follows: TGTGCCAGCAGTTTTGGGACAACACAAGAGACCCAGTACTTC.

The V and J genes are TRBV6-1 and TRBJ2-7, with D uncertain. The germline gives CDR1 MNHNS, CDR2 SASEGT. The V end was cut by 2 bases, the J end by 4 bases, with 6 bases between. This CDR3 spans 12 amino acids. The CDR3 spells CASSENSYEQYF. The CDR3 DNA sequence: TGTGCCAGCAGTGAAAACAGTTACGAGCAGTACTTC.

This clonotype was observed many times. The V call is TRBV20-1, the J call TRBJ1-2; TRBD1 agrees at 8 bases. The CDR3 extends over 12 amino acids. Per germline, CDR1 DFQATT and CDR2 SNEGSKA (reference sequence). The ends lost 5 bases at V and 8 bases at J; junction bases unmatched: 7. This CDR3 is CSAPDRGEGYTF. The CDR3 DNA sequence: TGCAGTGCTCCTGACAGGGGAGAAGGCTACACCTTC.

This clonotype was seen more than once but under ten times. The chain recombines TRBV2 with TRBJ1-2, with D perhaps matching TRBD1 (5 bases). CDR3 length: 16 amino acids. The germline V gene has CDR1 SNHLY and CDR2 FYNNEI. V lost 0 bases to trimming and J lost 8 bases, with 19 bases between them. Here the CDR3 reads CASSEALQVGVWGYTF. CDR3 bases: TGTGCCAGCAGTGAAGCGCTTCAGGTGGGGGTTTGGGGCTACACCTTC. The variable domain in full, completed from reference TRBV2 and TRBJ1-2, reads EPEVTQTPSHQVTQMGQEVILRCVPISNHLYFYWYRQILGQKVEFLVSFYNNEISEKSEIFDDQFSVERPDGSNFTLKIRSTKLEDSAMYFCASSEALQVGVWGYTFGSGTRLTVV.

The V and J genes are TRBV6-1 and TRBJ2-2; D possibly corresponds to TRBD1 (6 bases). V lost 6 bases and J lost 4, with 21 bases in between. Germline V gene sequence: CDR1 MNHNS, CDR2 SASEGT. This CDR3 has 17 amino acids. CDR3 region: CASSKQGTHWGTGELFF. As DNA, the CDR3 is TGTGCCAGCAGCAAACAGGGAACCCATTGGGGCACCGGGGAGCTGTTTTTT.

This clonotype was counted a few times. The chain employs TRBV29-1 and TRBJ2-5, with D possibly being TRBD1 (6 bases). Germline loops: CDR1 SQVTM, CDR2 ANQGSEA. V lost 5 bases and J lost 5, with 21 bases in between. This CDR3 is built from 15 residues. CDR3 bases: TGCAGCGTTAAGTCGGGGACACACCCGGGGGAGACCCAGTACTTC. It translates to CSVKSGTHPGETQYF.